Detailed here is one TCR beta chain. Antigen: not known. This entry comes from a study of shared clonotypes between healthy human individuals. Study summary: Donors were a couple of women and three men aged 18 to 49. Researchers assigned three CD4 naive, three CD4 memory, two CD8 naive and one CD8 memory plate to each donor. Findings and caveats of the study: Donor scarcity curtailed the genetic and exposure-history diversity represented herein.

Every subset's genomic DNA went evenly onto several immunoSEQ plates. The method was immunoSEQ multiplex PCR; TCRdb's version includes in-frame clones alone and lacks a portion of them. The sample lists 2 million to 3 million clones; approximately 92% were seen once. The CDR3 contains 17 residues. Germline CDR1 SGHAT, CDR2 FQNNGV. The V and J ends lost 5 bases and 0 bases, in that order; junction bases with no gene match: 9. The chain is built from TRBV11-2 and TRBJ2-7, with 11 nucleotides matching TRBD2. Sequencing was carried out using naive CD4+ T cells sorted from blood. The sample's subset: CD45RA+ positively selected. This TCR derives from a man between 18 and 35 years old in good health. CDR3 protein: CASSVTRLAGSSYEQYF. The DNA of the CDR3 is TGTGCCAGCAGCGTGACCCGACTAGCGGGAAGCTCCTACGAGCAGTACTTC.